This T cell receptor beta chain was sequenced during a study of T cell changes during pregnancy in multiple sclerosis. The germline V gene has CDR1 SNHLY and CDR2 FYNNEI. J gave up 10 bases and V 5 bases, and 10 bases lay outside the gene matches. This CDR3 spans 15 amino acids. Sequencing used immunoSEQ multiplex PCR; TCRdb keeps in-frame clones, though not all of them. Of about 67,000 clones listed, about 90% are singletons. There are a few counts of this clone. Material: peripheral blood, obtained in the first trimester of pregnancy. This chain joins TRBV2 and TRBJ1-4; 10 positions agree with TRBD1. The sequence was obtained from a female donor with multiple sclerosis, enrolled in a pregnancy study. CDR3 in DNA: TGTGCCAGCAGTCCTTTGACAGGGGGCGTGATAAAACTGTTTTTT. Translated: CASSPLTGGVIKLFF.